This T cell receptor beta chain originates from a study of T cell repertoires in aging, cancer and after chemotherapy. In the study overall: Pre- and post-chemotherapy samples were paired from glioblastoma patients treated with temozolomide-based therapy.

The template was genomic DNA from peripheral blood, not RNA. This clonotype was observed a handful of times. Rearranged V-D-J TRB sequences were amplified with a mixed TRB-A/B primer pool. Via MiXCR, TCRdb re-called the multiplex PCR reads, giving one row per CDR3 protein. This sample has 15,000 to 20,000 distinct CDR3 sequences, with about 37% found just once. Germline loops: CDR1 SQVTM, CDR2 ANQGSEA. With 6 bases removed from V and 0 bases from J, the gap between germline ends came to 9 bases. The CDR3 length is 13 residues. V usage is TRBV29-1 and J usage is TRBJ1-3; D gene uncertain. This receptor was obtained from a human donor with a solid tumor. Sequenced sample: blood. The CDR3 is CSVSGGSGNTIYF. The CDR3 DNA reads as TGCAGCGTGTCTGGCGGCTCTGGAAACACCATATATTTT. Using reference TRBV29-1 and TRBJ1-3 for the parts outside the CDR3, the full variable domain is SAVISQKPSRDICQRGTSLTIQCQVDSQVTMMFWYRQQPGQSLTLIATANQGSEATYESGFVIDKFPISRPNLTFSTLTVSNMSPEDSSIYLCSVSGGSGNTIYFGEGSWLTVV.